This entry is about one T cell receptor (beta chain). Its antigen is unidentified. Time point meaning: week 35, safety follow-up. Topical imiquimod accompanied each vaccine dose, which consisted of 300 ug of mutant IDH1 20-mer peptide. There were eight vaccinations for patients, given in weeks 1, 3, 5, 7, 11, 15, 19 and 23. Donors had new IDH1-mutant astrocytomas of WHO grade 3 or 4 (ATRX-lost). These data belong to a study of a mutant IDH1 vaccine in newly diagnosed glioma. The wider study: The earlier regimen, radiotherapy, temozolomide, or both, was most often both. The study's findings and limits: Immune responses arising from the vaccine appeared in about 93% of patients.

Profiled with immunoSEQ multiplex PCR; TCRdb holds only in-frame clones, not every one. The data contain some 46,000 clones, around 94% of them seen just once; the ten biggest clones take up about 2.4%. Trimming pared 5 bases from V and 7 bases from J, leaving 20 bases between. CDR3 size: 16 residues. The germline V gene has CDR1 SGHAT and CDR2 FQNNGV. This sample comprised PBMCs, obtained from a glioma patient whose treatment included an IDH1 peptide vaccine. The chain combines TRBV11-2 with TRBJ2-2; TRBD1 might be the D (6 bases). The clonotype originates from a man aged 50 or older with glioma. The CDR3 sequence: CASSSTREQGIGELFF. Written as DNA, the CDR3 is TGTGCCAGCAGCAGTACCCGGGAACAGGGCATCGGGGAGCTGTTTTTT.